The next 20 T cell receptor beta chains were all read from a single sample in a study of shared clonotypes between healthy human individuals. The method was immunoSEQ multiplex PCR; TCRdb's version includes in-frame clones alone and lacks a portion of them. The sample holds more than 2 million clones, about 95% seen once. Sequencing was carried out using naive CD4+ T cells sorted from blood. Subset reported: CD45RA+ positively selected. These receptors originate from a man younger than 35 in good health.

The chain couples TRBV11-2 to TRBJ2-4; D is unresolved. V was pared by 1 base and J by 0 bases, with 7 bases between. This CDR3 comprises 15 residues. CDR1 is SGHAT, CDR2 FQNNGV, per germline. The CDR3: CASSLVRIAKNIQYF. The CDR3 DNA reads TGTGCCAGCAGCTTAGTTAGAATAGCCAAAAACATTCAGTACTTC.

J is TRBJ2-5 and V is TRBV5-1; D may be TRBD1 or TRBD2 (5 bases each). V lost 6 bases and J 3 bases, leaving 18 bases between the germline ends. This CDR3 spans 15 amino acids. Germline values: CDR1 SGHRS, CDR2 YFSETQ. The CDR3 DNA follows: TGCGCCAGCACCTCGGGACCAGGATTAAAAGAGACCCAGTACTTC. Its protein is CASTSGPGLKETQYF.

This rearrangement joins TRBV6-1 to TRBJ2-3, with TRBD2 matching 7 bases. CDR3 size: 15 residues. CDR1 is MNHNS, CDR2 SASEGT, per germline. The J segment lost 3 bases and the V segment lost 2 bases, leaving 5 bases of the junction unmatched. The CDR3 protein is CASSEIAGSTDTQYF. The DNA for the CDR3 is TGTGCCAGCAGTGAAATAGCGGGCTCTACAGATACGCAGTATTTT.

V and J are TRBV10-3 and TRBJ2-5, with D perhaps TRBD2 (6 bases). The V end lost 4 bases, the J end lost 3 bases, and 12 bases lay between the germline ends. Germline CDR1 ENHRY, CDR2 SYGVKD. The CDR3 sequence is 14 residues long. CDR3 sequence reads: CAISAGAGKETQYF. The DNA for the CDR3 is TGTGCCATCAGTGCGGGAGCAGGGAAAGAGACCCAGTACTTC.

This clone appeared a single time. The chain recombines TRBV12-5 with TRBJ1-4; maybe TRBD1 (5 bases). Germline lookup yields CDR1 LGHNT and CDR2 FRNRAP. V lost 7 bases and J 7 bases, leaving 16 bases between the germline ends. The CDR3 is 14 amino acids. The CDR3 spells CASALRDSPEKLFF. CDR3 bases: TGTGCTAGTGCCCTCCGAGACAGTCCTGAAAAACTGTTTTTT.

The rearrangement links TRBV30 to TRBJ2-7, with 9 bases lining up with TRBD1. V shed 2 bases and J 2 bases; nucleotides not matched to a gene: 4. CDR1 is GTSNPN, CDR2 SVGIG, per germline (reference sequence). This CDR3 is 14 amino acids long. The CDR3 region is CAWSLTGGPYEQYF. DNA for the CDR3: TGTGCCTGGAGTTTAACAGGGGGCCCCTACGAGCAGTACTTC.

The chain carries TRBV19 and TRBJ1-1, with D unresolved. The CDR3 is made up of 15 amino acids. Germline V lookup: CDR1 LNHDA, CDR2 SQIVND (reference sequence). V was clipped by 7 bases and J by 4 bases, with 19 bases between them. CDR3 sequence: CASINSRTGGTEAFF. CDR3 coding DNA: TGTGCCAGTATAAACTCCCGGACGGGAGGCACTGAAGCTTTCTTT.

The J gene is TRBJ1-2, the V gene TRBV6-6; possible D gene TRBD1, 5 bases. The V gene's germline CDR1 is MNHNY and CDR2 SVGAGI (reference sequence). Trimming shortened V by 7 bases and J by 4 bases, and 13 bases separated the two germline ends. The length of the CDR3 is 13 residues. CDR3 sequence: CASTQTAFYGYTF. CDR3 DNA: TGTGCCAGCACCCAGACAGCCTTCTATGGCTACACCTTC.

J is TRBJ2-2 and V is TRBV7-2; 11 bases map to TRBD2. J was trimmed by 0 bases and V by 5 bases; bases with no gene match: 5. The CDR3 sequence is 17 residues long. Germline CDR1 reads SGHTA; CDR2 reads FQGNSA. The CDR3 DNA sequence: TGTGCCAGCAGCCCCTTTAGCGGGAGGGCGAACACCGGGGAGCTGTTTTTT. Encoded protein: CASSPFSGRANTGELFF.

The chain uses TRBV30 and TRBJ2-1; possibly TRBD1 for D (6 bases). Trimming left V 0 bases short and J 7 bases short, with 10 bases between. This CDR3 region has 13 residues. The germline V gene has CDR1 GTSNPN and CDR2 SVGIG (reference sequence). CDR3 DNA: TGTGCCTGGAGTGTAGGGACAAGGAATGAGCAGTTCTTC. This translates into CAWSVGTRNEQFF.

The rearrangement uses TRBV10-3 and TRBJ2-1; 8 bases match TRBD2. Per germline, CDR1 ENHRY and CDR2 SYGVKD. V dropped 2 bases and J dropped 13; count of bases not matched to a gene: 7. This CDR3 spans 13 amino acids. The CDR3 DNA reads as TGTGCCATCAGTGAGCTCGAAGCGGGAGAACAGTTCTTC. This encodes CAISELEAGEQFF.

This clone occurred once. The chain carries TRBV5-6 and TRBJ2-7; 7 bases match TRBD1. V trimming: 3 bases; J trimming: 10 bases; junction bases outside the gene matches: 4. Germline V CDR1 and CDR2: SGHDT, YYEEEE. The CDR3 extends over 11 amino acids. Written as DNA, the CDR3 is TGTGCCAGCAGCTCCGACAGGGACCAGTACTTC. It encodes CASSSDRDQYF. Based on the CDR3 plus reference TRBV5-6 and TRBJ2-7, the full variable domain is DAGVTQSPTHLIKTRGQQVTLRCSPKSGHDTVSWYQQALGQGPQFIFQYYEEEERQRGNFPDRFSGHQFPNYSSELNVNALLLGDSALYLCASSSDRDQYFGPGTRLTVT.

This clone was counted a single time. J is TRBJ2-1 and V is TRBV5-5; maybe TRBD2 (5 bases). Trimming removed 0 bases at V and 4 bases at J, with 11 bases between. This CDR3 has 15 amino acids. CDR1 SGHKS and CDR2 YYEKEE come from the germline V gene (reference sequence). DNA for the CDR3: TGTGCCAGCAGCTTGGGACCGGGAACGTACAATGAGCAGTTCTTC. This codes for CASSLGPGTYNEQFF.

V is TRBV6-1 and J is TRBJ1-4; no clear D. Germline V gene data show CDR1 as MNHNS and CDR2 as SASEGT. V lost 2 bases to trimming and J lost 7 bases, with 14 bases between them. The CDR3 is made up of 15 amino acids. DNA of the CDR3: TGTGCCAGCAGTGAAAAGGGCCCTCTCGGTGAAAAACTGTTTTTT. Amino acids: CASSEKGPLGEKLFF.

The chain combines TRBV10-3 with TRBJ2-1; 10 nucleotides agree with TRBD1. CDR1 is ENHRY and CDR2 is SYGVKD in the germline V gene. Trimming at V came to 6 bases and at J to 3 bases, leaving 11 bases not matched to a gene. CDR3 size: 17 residues. CDR3 residues: CAIRSIRDRGFYNEQFF. The CDR3 DNA sequence: TGTGCCATCAGATCAATAAGGGACAGGGGTTTCTACAATGAGCAGTTCTTC.

The chain links TRBV7-9 to TRBJ2-3; D gene ambiguous. Trimming pared 0 bases from V and 0 bases from J, leaving 10 bases between. CDR3 length: 16 residues. CDR1 and CDR2 (germline): SEHNR, FQNEAQ (reference sequence). Written as DNA, the CDR3 is TGTGCCAGCAGCTTAGCGCTTGGATCGAGCACAGATACGCAGTATTTT. Translating it yields CASSLALGSSTDTQYF.

This clone is a singleton in its sample. V and J are TRBV4-1 and TRBJ2-4, with 16 bases fitting TRBD2. The CDR3 has 19 residues. Losses at the gene ends were 3 bases for V and 0 bases for J; bases not matched to a gene: 5. Germline loops: CDR1 MGHRA, CDR2 YSYEKL. CDR3 DNA sequence: TGCGCCAGCAGCCACGGGACTAGCGGGGGGGTAGGAGCCAAAAACATTCAGTACTTC. Protein product: CASSHGTSGGVGAKNIQYF.

The chain joins TRBV11-2 to TRBJ2-2; D remains ambiguous. CDR1 is SGHAT, CDR2 FQNNGV, per germline. The germline V and J ends were trimmed by 5 bases and 7 bases, with 11 bases remaining between them. CDR3 length equals 13 residues. The CDR3 here is CASSPGALGELFF. The CDR3 coding sequence is TGTGCCAGCAGCCCTGGTGCGCTCGGGGAGCTGTTTTTT.

This clone is a singleton in its sample. This chain links TRBV5-1 with TRBJ1-2; D uncertain. The CDR3 is 14 amino acids. The germline V and J ends were trimmed by 5 bases and 8 bases, with 19 bases remaining between them. Germline lookup yields CDR1 SGHRS and CDR2 YFSETQ. The CDR3 loop is CASSQSSSGLGYTF. For the CDR3, the DNA is TGCGCCAGCAGTCAGTCATCCTCTGGTCTGGGCTACACCTTC.

The V and J genes are TRBV4-1 and TRBJ2-7; D tentatively reads TRBD1 or TRBD2 (5 bases each). The germline V and J ends were trimmed by 4 bases and 2 bases, with 15 bases remaining between them. Looked up from germline, CDR1 is MGHRA and CDR2 is YSYEKL. CDR3 length equals 15 residues. CDR3 DNA: TGCGCCAGCAGCCGATCCCGGGACGGAGCCTACGAGCAGTACTTC. Translating gives CASSRSRDGAYEQYF.